This T cell receptor beta chain was obtained from a study of radiotherapy plus CTLA-4 blockade in lung cancer. Trimming stripped 3 bases from V and 2 bases from J, with 15 bases between. The CDR3 has 16 amino acids. The germline V gene encodes CDR1 WSHSY and CDR2 SAAADI. Chemo-refractory metastatic non-small-cell lung cancer patients underwent focal radiation alongside CTLA-4 blockade with ipilimumab. This clone was counted once. The data were produced by immunoSEQ multiplex PCR, yet TCRdb's version contains in-frame clones alone and is incomplete. The table has about 73,000 clones, roughly 91% seen once.

The J gene is TRBJ2-3, the V gene TRBV10-2, with D perhaps TRBD2 (5 bases). The clonotype was recovered from a human donor with non-small cell lung cancer that progressed on radiotherapy plus ipilimumab. This specimen consisted of peripheral blood, obtained from a patient treated with radiotherapy plus ipilimumab. The CDR3 DNA is TGCGCCAGCAGTGAATTTGGCGGACTTACCACAGATACGCAGTATTTT. It is translated as CASSEFGGLTTDTQYF.